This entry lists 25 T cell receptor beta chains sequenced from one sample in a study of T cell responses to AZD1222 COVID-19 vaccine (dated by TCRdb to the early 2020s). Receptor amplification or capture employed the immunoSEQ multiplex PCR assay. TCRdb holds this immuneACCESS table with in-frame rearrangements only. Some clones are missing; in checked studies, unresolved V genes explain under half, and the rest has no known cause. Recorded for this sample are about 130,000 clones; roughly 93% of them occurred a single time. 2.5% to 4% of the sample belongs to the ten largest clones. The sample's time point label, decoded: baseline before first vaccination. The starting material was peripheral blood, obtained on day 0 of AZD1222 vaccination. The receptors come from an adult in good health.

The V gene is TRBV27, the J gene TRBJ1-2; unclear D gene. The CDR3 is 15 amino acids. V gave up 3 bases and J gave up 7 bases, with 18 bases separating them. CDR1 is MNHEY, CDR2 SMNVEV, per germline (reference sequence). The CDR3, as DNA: TGTGCCAGCAGTTTCGGTGAGGGCGGTAGTTTTGGCTACACCTTC. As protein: CASSFGEGGSFGYTF.

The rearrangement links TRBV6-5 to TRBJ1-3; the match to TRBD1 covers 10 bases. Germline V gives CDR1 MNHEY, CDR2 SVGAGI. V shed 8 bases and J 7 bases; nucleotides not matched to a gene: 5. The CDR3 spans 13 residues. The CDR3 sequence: CASRRQGANTIYF. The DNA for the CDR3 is TGTGCCAGCCGGAGACAGGGGGCGAACACCATATATTTT.

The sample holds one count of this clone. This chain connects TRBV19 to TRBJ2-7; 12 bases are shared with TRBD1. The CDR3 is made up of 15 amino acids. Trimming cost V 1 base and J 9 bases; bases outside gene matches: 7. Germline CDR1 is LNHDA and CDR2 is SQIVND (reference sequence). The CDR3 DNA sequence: TGTGCCAGTAGTATAGGCGGGACAGGGGGCGCTGGGCAGTACTTC. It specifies CASSIGGTGGAGQYF.

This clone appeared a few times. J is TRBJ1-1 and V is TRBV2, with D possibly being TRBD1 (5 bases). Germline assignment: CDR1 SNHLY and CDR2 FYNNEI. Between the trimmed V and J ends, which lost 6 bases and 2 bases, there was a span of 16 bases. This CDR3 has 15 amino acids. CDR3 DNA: TGTGCCAGCAGCGCCACCGGGACGGCTAACACTGAAGCTTTCTTT. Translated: CASSATGTANTEAFF.

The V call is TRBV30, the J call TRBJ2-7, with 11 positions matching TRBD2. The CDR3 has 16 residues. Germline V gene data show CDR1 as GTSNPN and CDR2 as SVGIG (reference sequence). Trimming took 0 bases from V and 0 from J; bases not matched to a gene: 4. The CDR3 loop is CAWSVWGLADSYEQYF. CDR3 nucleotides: TGTGCCTGGAGTGTTTGGGGACTAGCGGACTCCTACGAGCAGTACTTC.

The CDR3 loop reads CASSALSDTQYF. CDR3 nucleotides: TGTGCCAGTAGTGCTTTGTCAGATACGCAGTATTTT. V usage is TRBV19 and J usage is TRBJ2-3; D ambiguous. V was trimmed by 5 bases and J by 4 bases, leaving 7 bases between them. This CDR3 is built from 12 residues. Germline CDR1 LNHDA, CDR2 SQIVND (reference sequence).

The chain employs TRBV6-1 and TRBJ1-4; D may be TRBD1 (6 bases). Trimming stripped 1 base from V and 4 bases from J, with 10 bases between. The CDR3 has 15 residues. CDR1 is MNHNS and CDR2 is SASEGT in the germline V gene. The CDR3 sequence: CASSEVGQFNEKLFF. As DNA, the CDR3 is TGTGCCAGCAGTGAAGTAGGACAGTTTAATGAAAAACTGTTTTTT.

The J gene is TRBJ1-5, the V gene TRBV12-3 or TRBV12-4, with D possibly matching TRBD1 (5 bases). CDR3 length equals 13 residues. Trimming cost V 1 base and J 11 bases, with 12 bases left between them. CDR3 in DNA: TGTGCCAGCAGTTTAGGGGAAGGGGCGACCCAGCATTTT. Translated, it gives CASSLGEGATQHF.

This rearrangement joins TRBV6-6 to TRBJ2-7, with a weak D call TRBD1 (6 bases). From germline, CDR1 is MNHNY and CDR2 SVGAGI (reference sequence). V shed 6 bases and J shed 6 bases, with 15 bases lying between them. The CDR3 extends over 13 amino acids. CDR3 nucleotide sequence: TGTGCCAGCAGAAGGGACATTATAAGCGAGCAGTACTTC. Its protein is CASRRDIISEQYF.

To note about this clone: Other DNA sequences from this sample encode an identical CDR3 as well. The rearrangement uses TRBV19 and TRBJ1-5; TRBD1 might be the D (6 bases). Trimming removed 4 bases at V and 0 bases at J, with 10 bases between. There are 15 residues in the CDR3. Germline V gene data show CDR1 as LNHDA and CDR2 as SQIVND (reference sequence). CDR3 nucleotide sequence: TGTGCCAGTAGTAGGCAGGGGAATAGCAATCAGCCCCAGCATTTT. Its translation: CASSRQGNSNQPQHF.

In nucleotides, the CDR3 is TGCGCCAGCAGCACATGGGACAGGGGCGGCGAGCAGTACTTC. Translating gives CASSTWDRGGEQYF. This chain joins TRBV4-1 and TRBJ2-7, with 10 nucleotides matching TRBD1. The trim removed 5 bases at V and 6 bases at J, leaving 7 bases unmatched. The CDR3 covers 14 residues. The germline V gene has CDR1 MGHRA and CDR2 YSYEKL.

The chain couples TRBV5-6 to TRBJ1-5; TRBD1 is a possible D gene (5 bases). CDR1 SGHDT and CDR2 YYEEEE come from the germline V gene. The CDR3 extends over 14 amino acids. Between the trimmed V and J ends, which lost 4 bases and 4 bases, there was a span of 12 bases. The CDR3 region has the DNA TGTGCCAGCAGCATTAGGGGAGCTAATCAGCCCCAGCATTTT. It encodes CASSIRGANQPQHF.

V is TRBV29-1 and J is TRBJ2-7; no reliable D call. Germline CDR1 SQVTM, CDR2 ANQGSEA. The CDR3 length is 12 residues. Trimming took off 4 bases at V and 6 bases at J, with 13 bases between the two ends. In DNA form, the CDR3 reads TGCAGCGTTGTGTTACGCGTACGCGAGCAGTACTTC. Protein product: CSVVLRVREQYF.

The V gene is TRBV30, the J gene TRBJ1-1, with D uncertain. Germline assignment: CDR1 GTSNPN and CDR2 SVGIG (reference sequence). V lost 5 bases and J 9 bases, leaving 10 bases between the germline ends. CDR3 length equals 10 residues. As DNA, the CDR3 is TGTGCCTGGGTCGGGCCAAAAGCTTTCTTT. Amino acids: CAWVGPKAFF.

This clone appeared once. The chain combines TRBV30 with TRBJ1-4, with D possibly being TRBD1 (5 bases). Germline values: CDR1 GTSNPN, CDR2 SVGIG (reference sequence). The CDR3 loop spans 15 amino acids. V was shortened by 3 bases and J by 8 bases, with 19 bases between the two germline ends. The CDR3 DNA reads TGTGCCTGGAGAGGGAGTGTAAGGGACGGCGAAAAACTGTTTTTT. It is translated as CAWRGSVRDGEKLFF. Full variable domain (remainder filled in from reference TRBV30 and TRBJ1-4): SQTIHQWPATLVQPVGSPLSLECTVEGTSNPNLYWYRQAAGRGLQLLFYSVGIGQISSEVPQNLSASRPQDRQFILSSKKLLLSDSGFYLCAWRGSVRDGEKLFFGSGTQLSVL.

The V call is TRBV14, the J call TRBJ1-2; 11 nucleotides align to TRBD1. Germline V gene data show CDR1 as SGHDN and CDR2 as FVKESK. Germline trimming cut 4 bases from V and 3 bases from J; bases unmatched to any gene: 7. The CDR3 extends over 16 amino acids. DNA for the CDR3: TGTGCCAGCAGCCTTCAGCCGGGACAGGGGGACTATGGCTACACCTTC. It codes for CASSLQPGQGDYGYTF.

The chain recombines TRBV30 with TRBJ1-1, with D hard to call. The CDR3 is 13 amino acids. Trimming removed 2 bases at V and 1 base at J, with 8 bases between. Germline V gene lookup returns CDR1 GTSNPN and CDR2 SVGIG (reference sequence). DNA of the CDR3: TGTGCCTGGAGTTACACCAAGAACACTGAAGCTTTCTTT. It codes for CAWSYTKNTEAFF.

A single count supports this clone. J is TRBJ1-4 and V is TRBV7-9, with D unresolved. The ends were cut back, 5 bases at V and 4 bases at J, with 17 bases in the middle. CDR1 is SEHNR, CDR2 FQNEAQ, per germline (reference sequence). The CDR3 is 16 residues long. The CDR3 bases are TGTGCCAGCAGCCTTTCCGCGTTGACGGGTAATGAAAAACTGTTTTTT. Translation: CASSLSALTGNEKLFF.

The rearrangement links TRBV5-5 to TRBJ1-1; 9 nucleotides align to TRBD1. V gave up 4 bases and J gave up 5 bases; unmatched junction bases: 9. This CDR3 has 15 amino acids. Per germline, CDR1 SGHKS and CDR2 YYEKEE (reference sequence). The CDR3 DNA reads TGTGCCAGCAGCCCGCGACAGGGGGGCGGTACTGAAGCTTTCTTT. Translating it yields CASSPRQGGGTEAFF.

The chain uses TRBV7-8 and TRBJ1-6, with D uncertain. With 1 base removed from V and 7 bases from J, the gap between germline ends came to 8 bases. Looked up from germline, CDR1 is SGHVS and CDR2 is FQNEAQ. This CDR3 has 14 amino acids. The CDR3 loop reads CASSLVSENSPLHF. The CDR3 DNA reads TGTGCCAGCAGCTTAGTCAGCGAGAATTCACCCCTCCACTTT.

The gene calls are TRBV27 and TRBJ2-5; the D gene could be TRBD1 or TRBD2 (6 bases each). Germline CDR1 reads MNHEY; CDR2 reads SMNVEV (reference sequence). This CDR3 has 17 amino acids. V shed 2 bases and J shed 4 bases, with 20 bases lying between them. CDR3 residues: CASSLTGGGRVGETQYF. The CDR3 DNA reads TGTGCCAGCAGTTTAACCGGGGGCGGTAGGGTAGGAGAGACCCAGTACTTC.

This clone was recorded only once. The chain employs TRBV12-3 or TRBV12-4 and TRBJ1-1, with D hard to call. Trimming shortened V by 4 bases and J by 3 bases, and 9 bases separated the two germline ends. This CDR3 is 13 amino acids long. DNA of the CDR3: TGTGCCAGCAGTTCACGGACCTACACTGAAGCTTTCTTT. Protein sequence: CASSSRTYTEAFF.

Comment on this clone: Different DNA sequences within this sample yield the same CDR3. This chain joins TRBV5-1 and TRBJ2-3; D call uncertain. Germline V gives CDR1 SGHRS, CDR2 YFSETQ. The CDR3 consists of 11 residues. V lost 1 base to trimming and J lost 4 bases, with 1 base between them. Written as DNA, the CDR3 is TGCGCCAGCAGCTTGTCAGATACGCAGTATTTT. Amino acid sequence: CASSLSDTQYF.

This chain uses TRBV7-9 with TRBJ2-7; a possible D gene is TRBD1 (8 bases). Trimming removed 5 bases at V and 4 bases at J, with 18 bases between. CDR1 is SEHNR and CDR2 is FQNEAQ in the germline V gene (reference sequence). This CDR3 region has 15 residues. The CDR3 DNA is TGTGCCAGCAGCCTCACACAGGGGGGAGGGTACGAGCAGTACTTC. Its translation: CASSLTQGGGYEQYF.

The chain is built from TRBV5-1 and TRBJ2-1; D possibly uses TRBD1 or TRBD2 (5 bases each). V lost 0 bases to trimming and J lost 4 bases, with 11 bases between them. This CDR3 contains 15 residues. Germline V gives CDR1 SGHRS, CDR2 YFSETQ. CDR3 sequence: CASSLGGTHYNEQFF. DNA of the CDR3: TGCGCCAGCAGCTTGGGGGGGACCCATTACAATGAGCAGTTCTTC. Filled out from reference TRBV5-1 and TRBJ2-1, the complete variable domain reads KAGVTQTPRYLIKTRGQQVTLSCSPISGHRSVSWYQQTPGQGLQFLFEYFSETQRNKGNFPGRFSGRQFSNSRSEMNVSTLELGDSALYLCASSLGGTHYNEQFFGPGTRLTVL.